The 27 T cell receptor beta chains below come from one sample, sequenced in a study of CD8 T cells in Susac syndrome. When the RNA was reverse transcribed, random hexamers were used with an input of roughly 0.45 to 1 ug. TCRdb independently ran MiXCR on the immunoSEQ multiplex PCR reads; one entry per CDR3 protein. The table has some 190,000 distinct CDR3 sequences, approximately 96% seen once. Sample: CD4+ T cells from PBMCs. The origin of the receptors is a human donor with multiple sclerosis.

J is TRBJ1-1 and V is TRBV29-1, with 12 nucleotides matching TRBD1. The V and J ends lost 7 bases and 4 bases, in that order; junction bases with no gene match: 13. The length of the CDR3 is 16 residues. The germline gives CDR1 SQVTM, CDR2 ANQGSEA. The CDR3 DNA reads as TGCAGCGCCGGCATTGGGACAGGGGGCGAGGGCACTGAAGCTTTCTTT. Its protein is CSAGIGTGGEGTEAFF.

The chain employs TRBV29-1 and TRBJ1-4; D not resolved. Germline V gives CDR1 SQVTM, CDR2 ANQGSEA. The CDR3 spans 14 residues. Trimming cost V 0 bases and J 8 bases, with 13 bases left between them. CDR3 in amino acids: CSVEDLRGGEKLFF. The CDR3 nucleotides are TGCAGCGTTGAAGATCTGAGAGGCGGGGAAAAACTGTTTTTT.

The chain joins TRBV12-3 or TRBV12-4 to TRBJ1-5; a possible D gene is TRBD1 (6 bases). This CDR3 has 13 residues. The V end was cut by 6 bases, the J end by 3 bases, with 9 bases between. CDR3: CASSRGANQPQHF. DNA of the CDR3: TGTGCCAGCAGCAGGGGCGCCAATCAGCCCCAGCATTTT.

J is TRBJ2-7 and V is TRBV2; D gene unclear. Germline V gives CDR1 SNHLY, CDR2 FYNNEI. The CDR3 has 13 amino acids. The ends were cut back, 6 bases at V and 3 bases at J, with 12 bases in the middle. The chain's CDR3 is CASSRTRLYEQYF. CDR3 bases: TGTGCCAGCAGCCGGACGCGCCTCTACGAGCAGTACTTC.

The chain has TRBV28 and TRBJ2-2; 8 positions agree with TRBD1. This CDR3 has 12 amino acids. V lost 1 base and J lost 16; bases outside the gene matches: 5. Germline CDR1 reads MDHEN; CDR2 reads SYDVKM. CDR3 protein: CASSLLQGVRFF. As DNA, the CDR3 is TGTGCCAGCAGTTTATTACAGGGGGTTCGGTTTTTT.

The chain combines TRBV2 with TRBJ2-7; D may be TRBD1 (6 bases). The CDR3 spans 17 residues. The V end was cut by 1 base, the J end by 0 bases, with 16 bases between. CDR1 SNHLY and CDR2 FYNNEI come from the germline V gene. The CDR3 region has the DNA TGTGCCAGCAGTGAAGGCCCCGGGCACAGGGACTCCTACGAGCAGTACTTC. It encodes CASSEGPGHRDSYEQYF.

The chain employs TRBV9 and TRBJ2-1; D not resolved. Trimming stripped 0 bases from V and 6 bases from J, with 10 bases between. Germline CDR1 is SGDLS and CDR2 is YYNGEE. This CDR3 comprises 14 residues. CDR3 DNA: TGTGCCAGCAGCGTAGGTGTTAGCCTCAATGAGCAGTTCTTC. Protein product: CASSVGVSLNEQFF.

V and J are TRBV9 and TRBJ2-1, with 13 bases lining up with TRBD2. V shed 4 bases and J 8 bases; nucleotides not matched to a gene: 9. Germline loops: CDR1 SGDLS, CDR2 YYNGEE. The CDR3 loop spans 16 amino acids. The CDR3 reads CASSSLAGGMPYEQFF. As DNA, the CDR3 is TGTGCCAGCAGCTCACTAGCGGGGGGGATGCCGTATGAGCAGTTCTTC. Drawing the rest from reference TRBV9 and TRBJ2-1, the complete variable domain is DSGVTQTPKHLITATGQRVTLRCSPRSGDLSVYWYQQSLDQGLQFLIQYYNGEERAKGNILERFSAQQFPDLHSELNLSSLELGDSALYFCASSSLAGGMPYEQFFGPGTRLTVL.

DNA for the CDR3: TGTGCCAGCAGCCAAGAACCAGGGGTTGTCTATGGCTACACCTTC. This sequence encodes CASSQEPGVVYGYTF. J is TRBJ1-2 and V is TRBV3-1; tentatively, D is TRBD1 (6 bases). The germline V and J ends were trimmed by 0 bases and 4 bases, with 12 bases remaining between them. Looked up from germline, CDR1 is LGHDT and CDR2 is YNNKEL (reference sequence). The CDR3 consists of 15 residues.

V is TRBV10-3 and J is TRBJ1-5; 7 nucleotides agree with TRBD1. Trimming removed 3 bases from V and 1 base from J; junction bases left unmatched: 6. Germline V CDR1 and CDR2: ENHRY, SYGVKD. The CDR3 is 16 residues long. Here the CDR3 DNA reads TGTGCCATCAGTGATAATGACAGGGCGAGCAATCAGCCCCAGCATTTT. Its translation is CAISDNDRASNQPQHF.

This sequence joins TRBV15 and TRBJ1-2, with 7 bases lining up with TRBD1. The CDR3 has 14 amino acids. Germline V lookup: CDR1 LNHNV, CDR2 YYDKDF (reference sequence). V lost 3 bases, J lost 8 bases, and 9 bases stayed unmatched. The CDR3 sequence is CATSSPETGSGYTF. The CDR3 region has the DNA TGTGCCACCAGCAGTCCCGAGACAGGGTCGGGCTACACCTTC.

The J gene is TRBJ2-7, the V gene TRBV5-4, with no clear D. Trimming removed 2 bases at V and 4 bases at J, with 16 bases between. CDR3 length equals 15 residues. Per germline, CDR1 SGHNT and CDR2 YYREEE (reference sequence). Here the CDR3 reads CASSFNSDRNYEQYF. The CDR3 coding sequence is TGTGCCAGCAGCTTCAATTCGGATAGAAATTACGAGCAGTACTTC.

This clonotype was seen only once. The J gene is TRBJ1-6, the V gene TRBV7-9; TRBD1 matches 7 bases. This CDR3 contains 15 residues. Germline V gene lookup returns CDR1 SEHNR and CDR2 FQNEAQ (reference sequence). The junction had 7 bases not matched to a gene; V was cut back by 5 bases and J by 6 bases. The CDR3 spells CASSTSGQFNSPLHF. As DNA, the CDR3 is TGTGCCAGCAGCACGTCGGGACAGTTTAATTCACCCCTCCACTTT.

This clonotype has a single count. The V and J genes are TRBV12-3 or TRBV12-4 and TRBJ1-1; no reliable D call. This CDR3 comprises 13 residues. The germline V and J ends were trimmed by 5 bases and 4 bases, with 11 bases remaining between them. CDR3 sequence (DNA): TGTGCCAGCAGTGAAGACGGAGTCACTGAAGCTTTCTTT. Encoded protein: CASSEDGVTEAFF.

The gene calls are TRBV24-1 and TRBJ2-2, with D perhaps being TRBD1 or TRBD2 (5 bases each). Germline CDR1 is KGHDR and CDR2 is SFDVKD. V shed 3 bases and J shed 7 bases, with 17 bases lying between them. The CDR3 runs 16 residues. For the CDR3, the DNA is TGTGCCACCAGTGATGGACGGGACGGAATTTTCGGGGAGCTGTTTTTT. This sequence encodes CATSDGRDGIFGELFF.

This clonotype has just one count. The chain has TRBV6-2 or TRBV6-3 and TRBJ2-6; D call uncertain. The germline CDR1 and CDR2 sequences are MNHEY and SVGEGT. Trimming removed 4 bases at V and 0 bases at J, with 7 bases between. CDR3 size: 15 residues. The CDR3 DNA is TGTGCCAGCAGTTTTAGCACCTCTGGGGCCAACGTCCTGACTTTC. As protein: CASSFSTSGANVLTF.

The chain carries TRBV9 and TRBJ2-3, with a tentative D call TRBD2 (5 bases). The CDR3 contains 16 residues. Trimming removed 0 bases at V and 5 bases at J, with 16 bases between. Germline V gives CDR1 SGDLS, CDR2 YYNGEE. CDR3 sequence: CASSVGRSLAGDTQYF. The DNA for the CDR3 is TGTGCCAGCAGCGTAGGACGGAGTCTAGCCGGAGATACGCAGTATTTT.

V is TRBV29-1 and J is TRBJ2-1; the D gene is possibly TRBD2 (5 bases). With 5 bases removed from V and 7 bases from J, the gap between germline ends came to 18 bases. Looked up from germline, CDR1 is SQVTM and CDR2 is ANQGSEA. CDR3 length equals 14 residues. The chain's CDR3 is CSVSGLSAANEQFF. The CDR3 DNA sequence: TGCAGCGTTTCAGGACTCTCGGCGGCGAATGAGCAGTTCTTC.

This rearrangement joins TRBV12-3 or TRBV12-4 to TRBJ1-2; the D is unclear. This CDR3 region has 12 residues. Trimming took 5 bases from V and 5 from J, leaving 9 bases between them. The CDR3 DNA reads TGTGCCAGCAGTCGTTACCCGTATGGCTACACCTTC. Its protein is CASSRYPYGYTF.

Only one count was recorded for this clonotype. The chain uses TRBV20-1 and TRBJ2-5; 13 bases line up with TRBD2. With V trimmed by 5 bases and J by 5 bases, 11 bases remained unmatched. This CDR3 contains 16 residues. CDR1 and CDR2 (germline): DFQATT, SNEGSKA (reference sequence). CDR3 amino acids: CSAPGGGLAGLETQYF. The CDR3 DNA is TGCAGTGCTCCCGGGGGGGGACTAGCGGGGCTGGAGACCCAGTACTTC.

The V gene is TRBV7-2, the J gene TRBJ1-6, with D unclear. There are 15 residues in the CDR3. CDR1 SGHTA and CDR2 FQGNSA come from the germline V gene. The V and J ends lost 1 base and 0 bases respectively, with 4 bases between them. The CDR3 sequence is CASSLGYSYNSPLHF. The CDR3 nucleotides are TGTGCCAGCAGCTTAGGATACTCCTATAATTCACCCCTCCACTTT.

This chain links TRBV10-3 with TRBJ1-2; D may be TRBD1 (5 bases). This CDR3 contains 12 residues. Deletions cut 10 bases from V and 2 bases from J, with 11 bases between. Germline V gives CDR1 ENHRY, CDR2 SYGVKD. CDR3 protein: CATAQENYGYTF. The CDR3 nucleotides are TGTGCCACCGCACAGGAAAACTATGGCTACACCTTC.

The chain carries TRBV7-9 and TRBJ2-7, with 7 bases that match TRBD1. The CDR3 loop spans 14 amino acids. J gave up 9 bases and V 5 bases, and 13 bases lay outside the gene matches. CDR1 is SEHNR, CDR2 FQNEAQ, per germline (reference sequence). The CDR3 protein is CASSRDRVSVVQYF. The CDR3 DNA reads TGTGCCAGCAGCCGCGACAGGGTTTCTGTTGTGCAGTACTTC.

This chain connects TRBV7-9 to TRBJ1-4, with a tentative D call TRBD1 (6 bases). The CDR3 extends over 15 amino acids. V was cut by 5 bases and J by 2 bases, with 12 bases left in between. CDR1 and CDR2 (germline): SEHNR, FQNEAQ (reference sequence). The CDR3 DNA sequence: TGTGCCAGCAGCCACCGGGACATCACTAATGAAAAACTGTTTTTT. It is translated as CASSHRDITNEKLFF. Drawing the rest from reference TRBV7-9 and TRBJ1-4, the complete variable domain is DTGVSQNPRHKITKRGQNVTFRCDPISEHNRLYWYRQTLGQGPEFLTYFQNEAQLEKSRLLSDRFSAERPKGSFSTLEIQRTEQGDSAMYLCASSHRDITNEKLFFGSGTQLSVL.

V usage is TRBV20-1 and J usage is TRBJ1-6, with 10 bases that match TRBD1. This CDR3 has 14 amino acids. Germline V gene data show CDR1 as DFQATT and CDR2 as SNEGSKA (reference sequence). V lost 2 bases to trimming and J lost 8 bases; unmatched junction nucleotides: 3. DNA of the CDR3: TGCAGTGCTAGACCCGGGACAGGGGATTCACCCCTCCACTTT. Translated, it gives CSARPGTGDSPLHF.

The chain employs TRBV30 and TRBJ2-7, with D possibly called TRBD1 or TRBD2 (6 bases each). This CDR3 spans 10 amino acids. The V end lost 5 bases, the J end lost 12 bases, and 14 bases lay between the germline ends. Germline V gives CDR1 GTSNPN, CDR2 SVGIG (reference sequence). The CDR3 here is CAWGGPTGYF. DNA of the CDR3: TGTGCCTGGGGGGGGCCCACCGGGTACTTC.

The chain couples TRBV5-4 to TRBJ1-2, with unresolved D. V was shortened by 4 bases and J by 2 bases, with 15 bases between the two germline ends. The CDR3 contains 15 residues. Germline-derived CDR1 and CDR2 are SGHNT and YYREEE (reference sequence). CDR3 DNA: TGTGCCAGCAGCCCCTGGTCAGAGAAGAACTATGGCTACACCTTC. Protein: CASSPWSEKNYGYTF. The whole variable domain, remainder taken from reference TRBV5-4 and TRBJ1-2, is ETGVTQSPTHLIKTRGQQVTLRCSSQSGHNTVSWYQQALGQGPQFIFQYYREEENGRGNFPPRFSGLQFPNYSSELNVNALELDDSALYLCASSPWSEKNYGYTFGSGTRLTVV.